This entry features one TCR beta chain sequence. This CDR3 comprises 14 residues. Trimming at V came to 6 bases and at J to 2 bases, leaving 1 base not matched to a gene. Germline loops: CDR1 ENHRY, CDR2 SYGVKD. This sample was taken from a study of cytotoxic CD8 clonotypes in ibrutinib-treated CLL. Whole-study context: Patient counts were about twelve relapsed/refractory, over 14 treatment-naive and 17 to 18 IGHV unmutated. Response samples came after a median roughly 13 months of treatment, range 6 to 36.

This table comes from immunoSEQ multiplex PCR, and its TCRdb copy is limited to in-frame clones, with some not included. The sample yields around 150,000 clones, roughly 80% seen once. The genes are TRBV10-3 and TRBJ1-2; TRBD1 matches at 12 bases. The receptor was derived from a human donor with chronic lymphocytic leukemia. The sample here was PBMCs, taken after 12 months of ibrutinib treatment. CDR3 nucleotide sequence: TGTGCCATCAGGGGGACAGGGGGCAACTATGGCTACACCTTC. Residues: CAIRGTGGNYGYTF.